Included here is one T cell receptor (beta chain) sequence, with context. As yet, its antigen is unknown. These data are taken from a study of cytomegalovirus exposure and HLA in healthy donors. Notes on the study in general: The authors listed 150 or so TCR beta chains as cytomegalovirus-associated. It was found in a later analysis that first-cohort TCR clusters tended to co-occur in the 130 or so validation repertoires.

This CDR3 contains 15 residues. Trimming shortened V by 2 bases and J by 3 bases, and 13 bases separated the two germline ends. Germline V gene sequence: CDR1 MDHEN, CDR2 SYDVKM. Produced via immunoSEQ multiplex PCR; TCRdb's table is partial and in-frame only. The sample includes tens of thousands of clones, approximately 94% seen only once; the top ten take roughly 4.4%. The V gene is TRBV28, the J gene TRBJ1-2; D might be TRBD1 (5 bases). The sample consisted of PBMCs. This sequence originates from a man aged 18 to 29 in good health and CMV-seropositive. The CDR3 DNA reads TGTGCCAGCAGTTTAGGCGATACAGGATACTATGGCTACACCTTC. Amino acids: CASSLGDTGYYGYTF.